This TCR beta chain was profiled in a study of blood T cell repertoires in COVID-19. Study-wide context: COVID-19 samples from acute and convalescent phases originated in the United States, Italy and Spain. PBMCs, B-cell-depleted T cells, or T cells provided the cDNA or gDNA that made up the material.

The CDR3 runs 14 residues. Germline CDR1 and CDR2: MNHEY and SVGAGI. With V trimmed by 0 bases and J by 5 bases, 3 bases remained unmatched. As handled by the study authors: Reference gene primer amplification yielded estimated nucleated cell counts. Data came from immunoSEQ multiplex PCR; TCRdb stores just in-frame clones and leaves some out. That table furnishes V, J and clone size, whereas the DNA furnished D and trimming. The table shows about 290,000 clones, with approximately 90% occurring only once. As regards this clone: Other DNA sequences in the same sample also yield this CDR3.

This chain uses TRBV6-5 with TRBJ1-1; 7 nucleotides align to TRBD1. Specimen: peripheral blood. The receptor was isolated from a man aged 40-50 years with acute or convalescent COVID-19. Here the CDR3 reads CASSYSGGRTEAFF. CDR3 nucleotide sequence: TGTGCCAGCAGTTACTCAGGGGGCCGGACTGAAGCTTTCTTT.